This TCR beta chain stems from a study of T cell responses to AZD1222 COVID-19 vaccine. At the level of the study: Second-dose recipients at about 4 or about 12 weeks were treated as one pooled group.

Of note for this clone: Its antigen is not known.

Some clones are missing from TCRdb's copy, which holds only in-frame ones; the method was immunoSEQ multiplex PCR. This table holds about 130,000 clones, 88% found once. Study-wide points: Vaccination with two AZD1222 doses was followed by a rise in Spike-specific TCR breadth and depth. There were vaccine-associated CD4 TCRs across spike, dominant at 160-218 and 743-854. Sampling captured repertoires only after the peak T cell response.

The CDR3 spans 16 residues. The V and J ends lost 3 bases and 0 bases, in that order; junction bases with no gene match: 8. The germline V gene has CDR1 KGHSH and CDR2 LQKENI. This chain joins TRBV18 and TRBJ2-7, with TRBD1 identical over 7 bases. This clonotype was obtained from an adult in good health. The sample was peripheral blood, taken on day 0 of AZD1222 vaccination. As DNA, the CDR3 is TGTGCCAGCTCACCGCAGACAGGGAGAACCTCCTACGAGCAGTACTTC. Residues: CASSPQTGRTSYEQYF. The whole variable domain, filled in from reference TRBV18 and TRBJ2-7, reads NAGVMQNPRHLVRRRGQEARLRCSPMKGHSHVYWYRQLPEEGLKFMVYLQKENIIDESGMPKERFSAEFPKEGPSILRIQQVVRGDSAAYFCASSPQTGRTSYEQYFGPGTRLTVT.